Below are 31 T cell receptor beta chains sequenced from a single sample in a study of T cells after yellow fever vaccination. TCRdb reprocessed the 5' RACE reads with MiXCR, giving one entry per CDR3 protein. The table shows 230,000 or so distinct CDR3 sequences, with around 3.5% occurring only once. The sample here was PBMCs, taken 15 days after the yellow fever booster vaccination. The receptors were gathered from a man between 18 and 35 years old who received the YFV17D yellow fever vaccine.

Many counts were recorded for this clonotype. The CDR3 DNA reads TGTGCCAGCAGCTCCCCAAGTGGGACCCAGTACTTC. This gives the protein CASSSPSGTQYF. The chain links TRBV7-6 to TRBJ2-5; D call uncertain. Germline V gene lookup returns CDR1 SGHVS and CDR2 FNYEAQ. The CDR3 consists of 12 residues. V lost 4 bases, J lost 7 bases, and 10 bases lay in between.

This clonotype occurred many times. This CDR3 reads CASSGTVDPHGYTF. DNA of the CDR3: TGTGCCAGCAGCGGGACAGTTGACCCCCATGGCTACACCTTC. The V gene is TRBV6-5, the J gene TRBJ1-2; 7 nucleotides agree with TRBD1. V shed 6 bases and J 6 bases; nucleotides not matched to a gene: 10. The CDR3 runs 14 residues. In germline, CDR1 is MNHEY, CDR2 SVGAGI.

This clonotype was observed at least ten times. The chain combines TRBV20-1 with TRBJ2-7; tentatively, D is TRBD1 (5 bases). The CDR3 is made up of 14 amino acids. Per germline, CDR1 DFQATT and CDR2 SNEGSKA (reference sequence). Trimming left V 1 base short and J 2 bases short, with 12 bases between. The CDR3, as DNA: TGCAGTGCTAGAGTCCGACAGAGAGCCTACGAGCAGTACTTC. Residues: CSARVRQRAYEQYF.

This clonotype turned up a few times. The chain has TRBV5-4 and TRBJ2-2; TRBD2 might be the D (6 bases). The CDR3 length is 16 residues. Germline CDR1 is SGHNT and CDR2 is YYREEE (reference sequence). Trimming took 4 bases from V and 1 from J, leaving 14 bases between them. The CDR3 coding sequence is TGTGCCAGCAGCCCGGCCCTGGGGGGGAACACCGGGGAGCTGTTTTTT. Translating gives CASSPALGGNTGELFF.

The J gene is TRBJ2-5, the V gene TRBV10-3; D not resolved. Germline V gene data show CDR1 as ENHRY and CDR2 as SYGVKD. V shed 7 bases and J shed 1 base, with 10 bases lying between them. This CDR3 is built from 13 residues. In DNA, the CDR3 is TGTGCCATCAAGCTAGAACCCCAAGAGACCCAGTACTTC. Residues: CAIKLEPQETQYF.

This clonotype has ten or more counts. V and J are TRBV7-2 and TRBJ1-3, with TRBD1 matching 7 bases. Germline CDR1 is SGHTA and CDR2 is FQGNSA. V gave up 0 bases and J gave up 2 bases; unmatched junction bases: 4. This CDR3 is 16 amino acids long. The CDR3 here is CASSLAPQGAGNTIYF. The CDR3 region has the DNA TGTGCCAGCAGCTTAGCCCCTCAGGGGGCTGGAAACACCATATATTTT.

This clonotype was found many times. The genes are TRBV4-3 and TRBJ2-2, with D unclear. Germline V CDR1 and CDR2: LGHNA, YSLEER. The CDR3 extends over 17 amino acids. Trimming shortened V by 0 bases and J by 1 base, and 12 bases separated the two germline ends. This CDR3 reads CASSQDSWYQNTGELFF. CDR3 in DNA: TGCGCCAGCAGCCAAGATAGTTGGTATCAGAACACCGGGGAGCTGTTTTTT.

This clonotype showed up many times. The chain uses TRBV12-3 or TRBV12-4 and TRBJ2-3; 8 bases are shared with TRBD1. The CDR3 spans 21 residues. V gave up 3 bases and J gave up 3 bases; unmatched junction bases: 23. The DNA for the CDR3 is TGTGCCAGCAGTTTCGGTGTGTGGGGCAGGGGGCACGGGGGCCGGACAGATACGCAGTATTTT. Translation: CASSFGVWGRGHGGRTDTQYF.

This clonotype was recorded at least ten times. DNA for the CDR3: TGCGCCAGCAACAAGGGGAGCTACGAGCAGTACTTC. Translation gives CASNKGSYEQYF. V is TRBV5-1 and J is TRBJ2-7; D may be TRBD1 or TRBD2 (5 bases each). CDR1 is SGHRS and CDR2 is YFSETQ in the germline V gene. The CDR3 covers 12 residues. Trimming stripped 6 bases from V and 3 bases from J, with 10 bases between. The complete variable domain, with remaining parts taken from reference TRBV5-1 and TRBJ2-7, reads KAGVTQTPRYLIKTRGQQVTLSCSPISGHRSVSWYQQTPGQGLQFLFEYFSETQRNKGNFPGRFSGRQFSNSRSEMNVSTLELGDSALYLCASNKGSYEQYFGPGTRLTVT.

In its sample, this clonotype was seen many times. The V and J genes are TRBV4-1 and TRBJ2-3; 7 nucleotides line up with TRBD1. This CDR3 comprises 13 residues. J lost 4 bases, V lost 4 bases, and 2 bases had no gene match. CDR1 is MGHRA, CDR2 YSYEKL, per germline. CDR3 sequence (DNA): TGCGCCAGCAGCCCGGACAGGTCAGATACGCAGTATTTT. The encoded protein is CASSPDRSDTQYF.

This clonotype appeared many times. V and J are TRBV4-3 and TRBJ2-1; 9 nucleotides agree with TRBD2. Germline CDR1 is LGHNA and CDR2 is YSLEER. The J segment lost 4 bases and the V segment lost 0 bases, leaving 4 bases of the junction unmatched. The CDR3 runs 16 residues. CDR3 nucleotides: TGCGCCAGCAGCCAAGAGTTGGCGGGGGGGTACAATGAGCAGTTCTTC. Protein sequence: CASSQELAGGYNEQFF.

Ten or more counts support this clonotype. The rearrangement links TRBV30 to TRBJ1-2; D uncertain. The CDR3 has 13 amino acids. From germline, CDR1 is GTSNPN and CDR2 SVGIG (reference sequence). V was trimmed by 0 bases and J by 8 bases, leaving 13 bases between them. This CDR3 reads CAWSVLGVGGYTF. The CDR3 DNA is TGTGCCTGGAGTGTACTCGGTGTGGGAGGCTACACCTTC.

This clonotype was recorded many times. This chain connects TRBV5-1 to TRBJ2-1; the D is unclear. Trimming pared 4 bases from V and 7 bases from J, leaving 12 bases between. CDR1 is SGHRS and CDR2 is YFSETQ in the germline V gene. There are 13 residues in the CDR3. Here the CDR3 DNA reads TGCGCCAGCAGCCTTTCCCCTAGAAATGAGCAGTTCTTC. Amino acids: CASSLSPRNEQFF.

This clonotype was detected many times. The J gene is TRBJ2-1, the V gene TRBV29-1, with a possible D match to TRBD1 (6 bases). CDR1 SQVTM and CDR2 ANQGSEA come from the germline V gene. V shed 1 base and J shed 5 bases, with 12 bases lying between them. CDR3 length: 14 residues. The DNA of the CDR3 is TGCAGCGTTGAAGCTGGACAGAACAACAATGAGCAGTTCTTC. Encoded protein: CSVEAGQNNNEQFF.

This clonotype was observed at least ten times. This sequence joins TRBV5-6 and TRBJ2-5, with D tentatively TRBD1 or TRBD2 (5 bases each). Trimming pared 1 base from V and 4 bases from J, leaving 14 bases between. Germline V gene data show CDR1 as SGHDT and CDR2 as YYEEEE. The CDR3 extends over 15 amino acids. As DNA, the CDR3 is TGTGCCAGCAGCTTGTCGAGGGGCTCGGGAGAGACCCAGTACTTC. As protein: CASSLSRGSGETQYF.

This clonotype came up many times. CDR3 DNA sequence: TGTGCCAGCAGCCCTAGTAGGGGGCGGGGGACCTCCTACGAGCAGTACTTC. Translation gives CASSPSRGRGTSYEQYF. The chain recombines TRBV7-2 with TRBJ2-7, with D possibly being TRBD1 or TRBD2 (7 bases each). The germline V gene has CDR1 SGHTA and CDR2 FQGNSA. V lost 5 bases to trimming and J lost 0 bases, with 20 bases between them. The CDR3 has 17 amino acids.

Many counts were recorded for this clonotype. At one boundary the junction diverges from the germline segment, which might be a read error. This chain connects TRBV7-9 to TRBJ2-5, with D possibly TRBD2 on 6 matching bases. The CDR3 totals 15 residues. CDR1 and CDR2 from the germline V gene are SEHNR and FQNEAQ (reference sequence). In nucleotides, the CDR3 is TGTGCCAGCAGCCCCCCCGGGACTGGGCAAGAGACCCAGCACTTC. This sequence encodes CASSPPGTGQETQHF.

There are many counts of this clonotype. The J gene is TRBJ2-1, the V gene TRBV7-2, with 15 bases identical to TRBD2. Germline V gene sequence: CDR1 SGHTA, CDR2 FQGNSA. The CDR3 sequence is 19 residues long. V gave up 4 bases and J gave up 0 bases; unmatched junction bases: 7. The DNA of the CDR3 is TGTGCCAGCAGCTCAGCCGGGACTAGCGGGGGGACCTCCTACAATGAGCAGTTCTTC. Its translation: CASSSAGTSGGTSYNEQFF. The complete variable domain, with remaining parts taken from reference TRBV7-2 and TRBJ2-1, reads GAGVSQSPSNKVTEKGKDVELRCDPISGHTALYWYRQSLGQGLEFLIYFQGNSAPDKSGLPSDRFSAERTGGSVSTLTIQRTQQEDSAVYLCASSSAGTSGGTSYNEQFFGPGTRLTVL.

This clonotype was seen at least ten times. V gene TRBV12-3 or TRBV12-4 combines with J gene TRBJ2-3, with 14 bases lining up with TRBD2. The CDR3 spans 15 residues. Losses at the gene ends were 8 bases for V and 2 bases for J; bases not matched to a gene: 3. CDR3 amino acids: CASAGLAGATDTQYF. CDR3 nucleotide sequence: TGTGCCAGCGCGGGACTAGCGGGGGCCACAGATACGCAGTATTTT.

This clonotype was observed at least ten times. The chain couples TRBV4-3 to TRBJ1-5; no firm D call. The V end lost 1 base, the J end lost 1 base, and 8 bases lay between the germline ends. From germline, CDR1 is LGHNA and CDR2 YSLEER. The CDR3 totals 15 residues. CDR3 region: CASSQGAGSNQPQHF. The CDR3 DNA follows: TGCGCCAGCAGCCAAGGGGCAGGAAGCAATCAGCCCCAGCATTTT.

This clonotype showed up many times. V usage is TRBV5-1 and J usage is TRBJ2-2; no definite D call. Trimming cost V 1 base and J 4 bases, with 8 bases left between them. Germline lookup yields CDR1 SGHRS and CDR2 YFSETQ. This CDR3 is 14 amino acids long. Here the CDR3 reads CASSLSLGTGELFF. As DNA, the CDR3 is TGCGCCAGCAGCTTGTCGCTCGGCACCGGGGAGCTGTTTTTT.

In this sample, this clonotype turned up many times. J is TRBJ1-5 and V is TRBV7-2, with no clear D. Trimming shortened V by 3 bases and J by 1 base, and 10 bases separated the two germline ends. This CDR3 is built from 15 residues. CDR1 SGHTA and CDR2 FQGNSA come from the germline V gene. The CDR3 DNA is TGTGCCAGCAGCTTGGGCCCAGAGAGCAATCAGCCCCAGCATTTT. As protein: CASSLGPESNQPQHF.

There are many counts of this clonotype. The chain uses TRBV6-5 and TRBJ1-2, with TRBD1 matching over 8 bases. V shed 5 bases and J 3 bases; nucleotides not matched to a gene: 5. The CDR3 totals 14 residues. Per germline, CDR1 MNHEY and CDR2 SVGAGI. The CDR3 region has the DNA TGTGCCAGCAGTCTCGACAGGGGAGACTATGGCTACACCTTC. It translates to CASSLDRGDYGYTF.

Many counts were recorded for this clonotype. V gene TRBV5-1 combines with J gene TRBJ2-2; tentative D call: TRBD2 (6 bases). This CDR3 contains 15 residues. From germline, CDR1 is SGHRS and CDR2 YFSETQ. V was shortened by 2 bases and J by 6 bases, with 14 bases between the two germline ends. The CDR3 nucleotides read TGCGCCAGCAGCTTATTTCCCGGGGAGGCCGGGGAGCTGTTTTTT. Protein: CASSLFPGEAGELFF.

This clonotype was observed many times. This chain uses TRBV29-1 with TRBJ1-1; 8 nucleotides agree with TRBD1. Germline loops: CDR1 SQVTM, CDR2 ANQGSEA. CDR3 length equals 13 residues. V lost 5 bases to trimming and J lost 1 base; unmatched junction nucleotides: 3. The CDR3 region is CSVTGGRNTEAFF. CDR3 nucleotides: TGCAGCGTTACAGGGGGACGGAACACTGAAGCTTTCTTT.

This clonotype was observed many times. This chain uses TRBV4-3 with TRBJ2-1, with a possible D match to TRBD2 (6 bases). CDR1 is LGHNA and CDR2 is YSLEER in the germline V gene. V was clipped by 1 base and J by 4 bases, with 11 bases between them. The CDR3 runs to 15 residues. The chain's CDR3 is CASSQARAGYNEQFF. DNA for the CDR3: TGCGCCAGCAGCCAAGCCAGGGCGGGGTACAATGAGCAGTTCTTC.

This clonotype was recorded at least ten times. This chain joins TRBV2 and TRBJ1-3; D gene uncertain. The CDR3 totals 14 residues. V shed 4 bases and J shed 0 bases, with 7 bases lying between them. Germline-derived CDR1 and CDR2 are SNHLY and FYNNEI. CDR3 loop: CASSVQRSGNTIYF. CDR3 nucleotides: TGTGCCAGCAGTGTACAGCGCTCTGGAAACACCATATATTTT.

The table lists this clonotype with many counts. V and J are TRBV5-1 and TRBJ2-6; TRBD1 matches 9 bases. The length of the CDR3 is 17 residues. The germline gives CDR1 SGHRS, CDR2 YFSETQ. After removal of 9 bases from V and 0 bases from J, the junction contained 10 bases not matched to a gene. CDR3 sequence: CATSGTGLPSGANVLTF. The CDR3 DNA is TGCGCCACGTCCGGGACAGGGCTCCCCTCTGGGGCCAACGTCCTGACTTTC.

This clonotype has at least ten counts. The CDR3 here is CASSPGVVQVVSNQPQHF. Written as DNA, the CDR3 is TGCGCCAGCAGCCCCGGGGTGGTACAGGTGGTCAGCAATCAGCCCCAGCATTTT. The gene calls are TRBV4-1 and TRBJ1-5, with D perhaps TRBD1 (5 bases). Deletions cut 4 bases from V and 1 base from J, with 20 bases between. CDR1 MGHRA and CDR2 YSYEKL come from the germline V gene. The CDR3 has 18 amino acids.

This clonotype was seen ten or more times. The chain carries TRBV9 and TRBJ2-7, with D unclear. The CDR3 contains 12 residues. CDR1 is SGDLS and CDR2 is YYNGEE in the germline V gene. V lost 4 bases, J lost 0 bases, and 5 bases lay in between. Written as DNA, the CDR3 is TGTGCCAGCAGCCTCATCTCCTACGAGCAGTACGTC. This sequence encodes CASSLISYEQYV.

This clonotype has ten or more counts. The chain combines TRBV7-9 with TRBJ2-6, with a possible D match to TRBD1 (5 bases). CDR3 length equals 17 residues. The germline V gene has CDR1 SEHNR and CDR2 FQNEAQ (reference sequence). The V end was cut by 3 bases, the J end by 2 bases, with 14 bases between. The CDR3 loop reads CASSFSNWGAGANVLTF. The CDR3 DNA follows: TGTGCCAGCAGCTTTAGTAACTGGGGCGCTGGGGCCAACGTCCTGACTTTC.